This is a list of T cell receptor beta chains from one sample in a study of T cell responses to AZD1222 COVID-19 vaccine. Clones were read by immunoSEQ multiplex PCR, and TCRdb kept only the in-frame ones, dropping some. In the table there are roughly 100,000 clones, over 80% of which are singletons. The sequenced sample was peripheral blood, obtained on day 0 of AZD1222 vaccination. These receptors all stem from an adult in good health. CDR3s include the opening cysteine and the closing phenylalanine or tryptophan. A D gene is named only where the DNA matches it firmly. Size is stated for part of the rows, as once, few or many counts, or as a class when the clone is expanded.

j_call d_call v_call clone_size cdr3_aa cdr3_nt
TRBJ2-1 TRBD2 TRBV9 NA CASSIRAGGLHNEQFF TGTGCCAGCAGTATTAGAGCGGGGGGGTTGCACAATGAGCAGTTCTTC
TRBJ2-5 TRBD2 TRBV5-6 NA CASSRLAGGPETQYF TGTGCCAGCAGCAGACTAGCGGGGGGGCCGGAGACCCAGTACTTC
TRBJ1-2 TRBD1 TRBV4-2 NA CASSQEQGQGNYGYTF TGTGCCAGCAGCCAAGAACAGGGACAGGGGAACTATGGCTACACCTTC
TRBJ1-2 NA TRBV2 NA CASSEEQSVNYGYTF TGTGCCAGCAGTGAAGAACAGAGTGTAAACTATGGCTACACCTTC
TRBJ1-1 TRBD1 TRBV4-1 NA CASRETGQGYFAFF TGCGCCAGCAGAGAAACGGGACAGGGGTATTTTGCTTTCTTT
TRBJ2-1 TRBD1 TRBV18 once CASSQRAGGEFEQFF TGTGCCAGCTCCCAAAGGGCAGGGGGCGAGTTTGAGCAGTTCTTC
TRBJ2-3 NA TRBV27 NA CASSLIGSEITPKTDTQYF TGTGCCAGCAGTTTAATCGGGTCAGAAATAACCCCTAAAACAGATACGCAGTATTTT
TRBJ2-2 NA TRBV5-1 NA CASSLGLQGTGELFF TGCGCCAGCAGCTTGGGGCTCCAGGGAACCGGGGAGCTGTTTTTT
TRBJ2-6 NA TRBV9 few CASSAVGTPGTGANVLTF TGTGCCAGCAGCGCAGTGGGGACTCCCGGGACTGGGGCCAACGTCCTGACTTTC
TRBJ1-5 NA TRBV6-5 NA CASSYLPNQPQHF TGTGCCAGCAGTTACCTCCCTAATCAGCCCCAGCATTTT
TRBJ2-7 NA TRBV10-3 NA CAISGGYEQYF TGTGCCATCAGTGGGGGCTACGAGCAGTACTTC
TRBJ2-1 TRBD2 TRBV5-1 NA CASQGGGAYNEQFF TGCGCCAGCCAAGGCGGGGGGGCCTACAATGAGCAGTTCTTC
TRBJ2-7 NA TRBV7-2 few CASSLDPRQSYEQYF TGTGCCAGCAGCTTAGACCCCAGACAGTCCTACGAGCAGTACTTC
TRBJ1-4 NA TRBV5-1 NA CASSTPTNEKLFF TGCGCCAGCAGCACTCCAACTAATGAAAAACTGTTTTTT
TRBJ1-1 TRBD1 TRBV18 NA CASSPLRTGNVLLRTEAFF TGTGCCAGCTCACCACTCAGGACAGGGAATGTTCTCCTCCGCACTGAAGCTTTCTTT
TRBJ2-1 TRBD2 TRBV9 few CASSVGGSGGGSEFF TGTGCCAGCAGCGTAGGCGGGAGCGGGGGAGGTTCGGAGTTCTTC
TRBJ1-5 NA TRBV6-5 NA CASSRGSNQPQHF TGTGCCAGCAGCCGCGGGAGCAATCAGCCCCAGCATTTT